This T cell receptor (beta chain) was found in a study of response to subunit inactivated influenza vaccine. Details on this clonotype: Its antigen remains unidentified.

Each CDR3 protein is one row after TCRdb ran MiXCR on the RT-PCR reads. The data contain some 480,000 distinct CDR3 sequences, approximately 9.9% of them seen just once; the ten biggest clones take up 9.5% to 15%. Study-level results: Each seasonal influenza vaccination, the authors suggested, recruits few new T cells.

The sequence derives from a man aged 45 to 65 who received an inactivated influenza vaccine. The material sequenced was PBMCs from blood, taken around seven weeks after vaccination.

The CDR3 spells CAIRSSDGRTDTQYF. CDR3 sequence (DNA): TGTGCCATCAGGAGCTCCGACGGACGCACAGATACGCAGTATTTT. V usage is TRBV10-3 and J usage is TRBJ2-3, with unresolved D. Germline CDR1 reads ENHRY; CDR2 reads SYGVKD. This CDR3 region has 15 residues. V was clipped by 6 bases and J by 1 base, with 14 bases between them.